Presented here are 5 T cell receptor beta chains from one specimen sequenced in a study of Ad26.COV2.S vaccination and SARS-CoV-2 variants. Treatment described: roughly 18 received Ad26.COV2.S at low or high dose, single or two shots; several received placebo; per-sample allocation not given. Samples came from day 63 after the first vaccine or placebo injection. Using immunoSEQ multiplex PCR, the repertoire was profiled, and TCRdb retains in-frame clones only, with some absent. Counted here are around 300,000 clones, about 88% occurring once; the ten biggest clones make up around 5.8%. This specimen was peripheral blood, taken in a trial of Ad26.COV2.S vaccine versus placebo. Receptors originate from a person aged 18 to 65 who received the Ad26.COV2.S COVID-19 vaccine or a placebo.

As to this clone: The junction departs from the called germline gene at one end, perhaps through a read error. The chain is built from TRBV6-5 and TRBJ1-4; D is unresolved. The germline V gene encodes CDR1 MNHEY and CDR2 SVGAGI. This CDR3 is built from 12 residues. The CDR3 spells CASKRAKEKLFF. The CDR3 region has the DNA TGTGCCAGCAAAAGGGCTAAGGAAAAACTGTTTTTT.

This clone was detected only once. This chain connects TRBV6-2 or TRBV6-3 to TRBJ2-7, with no clear D. V was cut by 5 bases and J by 7 bases, with 12 bases left in between. Looked up from germline, CDR1 is MNHEY and CDR2 is SVGEGT. The CDR3 runs to 12 residues. The CDR3 spells CASSREPEEQYF. The CDR3 bases are TGTGCCAGCAGTAGAGAACCGGAAGAGCAGTACTTC.

The chain recombines TRBV29-1 with TRBJ1-2; TRBD1 matches 12 bases. This CDR3 has 14 amino acids. The V and J ends lost 4 bases and 6 bases, in that order; junction bases with no gene match: 6. CDR1 is SQVTM and CDR2 is ANQGSEA in the germline V gene. CDR3 in DNA: TGCAGCGTTGTAAACGGGACAGGGGGCGATGGCTACACCTTC. It is translated as CSVVNGTGGDGYTF.

The J gene is TRBJ1-6, the V gene TRBV5-1; D might be TRBD1 (5 bases). The CDR3 runs 15 residues. The germline V gene has CDR1 SGHRS and CDR2 YFSETQ. V shed 1 base and J shed 6 bases, with 11 bases lying between them. CDR3 bases: TGCGCCAGCAGCTTGCAAGGGGAGCCTAATTCACCCCTCCACTTT. Amino acids: CASSLQGEPNSPLHF.

J is TRBJ2-7 and V is TRBV13; 11 nucleotides align to TRBD2. V lost 5 bases to trimming and J lost 0 bases; unmatched junction nucleotides: 3. Germline V gene sequence: CDR1 PRHDT, CDR2 FYEKMQ (reference sequence). CDR3 size: 15 residues. The CDR3 here is CASSPGTSGSYEQYF. Here the CDR3 DNA reads TGTGCCAGCAGCCCGGGGACTAGCGGCTCCTACGAGCAGTACTTC.